These 8 T cell receptor beta chains were all obtained from the same sample, sequenced in a study of T-cell memory formation after mild COVID-19. TCRdb passed the 5' RACE reads through MiXCR, listing each CDR3 protein once. The sample lists roughly 620,000 distinct CDR3 sequences, about a sixth occurring once. The material sequenced was PBMCs or a T cell subset sorted from them (not recorded which). The receptor source for this set is an adult woman who had mild COVID-19 (a few samples of this study predate the infection). Cell type and time point are not known.

The CDR3 protein is CASSPGAESTRQYF. The CDR3 DNA is TGTGCCAGCTCGCCAGGGGCTGAGAGTACGAGGCAGTACTTC. The chain employs TRBV18 and TRBJ2-7; D may be TRBD1 (6 bases). Trimming pared 6 bases from V and 9 bases from J, leaving 21 bases between. This CDR3 contains 14 residues. CDR1 and CDR2 from the germline V gene are KGHSH and LQKENI.

In this sample, this clonotype turned up a few times. V usage is TRBV11-2 and J usage is TRBJ1-2; D gene uncertain. The V and J ends lost 6 bases and 3 bases respectively, with 8 bases between them. CDR3 length equals 12 residues. The germline CDR1 and CDR2 sequences are SGHAT and FQNNGV. This CDR3 is CASSPSDYGYTF. DNA for the CDR3: TGTGCCAGCAGTCCCAGTGACTATGGCTACACCTTC.

This clonotype was seen a few times. The gene calls are TRBV5-1 and TRBJ2-1, with a possible D match to TRBD2 (6 bases). This CDR3 has 14 residues. V dropped 2 bases and J dropped 9 bases, with 15 bases sitting between them. Germline CDR1 and CDR2: SGHRS and YFSETQ. CDR3 sequence reads: CASSLVPGEAEQFF. The CDR3 nucleotides read TGCGCCAGCAGCTTAGTGCCGGGGGAGGCTGAGCAGTTCTTC. Together with reference TRBV5-1 and TRBJ2-1, the CDR3 gives the full variable domain: KAGVTQTPRYLIKTRGQQVTLSCSPISGHRSVSWYQQTPGQGLQFLFEYFSETQRNKGNFPGRFSGRQFSNSRSEMNVSTLELGDSALYLCASSLVPGEAEQFFGPGTRLTVL.

This clonotype was detected only a few times. This rearrangement joins TRBV2 to TRBJ1-1; D possibly corresponds to TRBD1 (5 bases). Germline values: CDR1 SNHLY, CDR2 FYNNEI. The CDR3 is made up of 13 amino acids. V lost 4 bases, J lost 8 bases, and 14 bases lay in between. The CDR3: CASSGLGAGEAFF. DNA of the CDR3: TGTGCCAGCAGTGGTCTCGGGGCGGGAGAAGCTTTCTTT.

This clonotype was recorded a few times. The gene calls are TRBV29-1 and TRBJ2-1; D remains unclear. The CDR3 spans 13 residues. Trimming left V 8 bases short and J 0 bases short, with 11 bases between. The germline CDR1 and CDR2 sequences are SQVTM and ANQGSEA. This chain's CDR3 is CSFTRSSYNEQFF. CDR3 in DNA: TGCAGCTTCACCCGGAGCTCCTACAATGAGCAGTTCTTC.

This clonotype came up a few times. The rearrangement links TRBV7-8 to TRBJ1-5; TRBD1 might be the D (5 bases). The CDR3 sequence is 15 residues long. The germline gives CDR1 SGHVS, CDR2 FQNEAQ. V lost 5 bases, J lost 2 bases, and 13 bases lay in between. The CDR3 loop reads CASSVSRVGNQPQHF. Written as DNA, the CDR3 is TGTGCCAGCAGCGTCTCCAGGGTTGGCAATCAGCCCCAGCATTTT. Combining the CDR3 with reference TRBV7-8 and TRBJ1-5 gives the whole variable domain GAGVSQSPRYKVAKRGQDVALRCDPISGHVSLFWYQQALGQGPEFLTYFQNEAQLDKSGLPSDRFFAERPEGSVSTLKIQRTQQEDSAVYLCASSVSRVGNQPQHFGDGTRLSIL.

This clonotype was found many times. The V gene is TRBV5-4, the J gene TRBJ1-2; tentative D call: TRBD1 (6 bases). Germline V gene lookup returns CDR1 SGHNT and CDR2 YYREEE (reference sequence). V lost 4 bases, J lost 7 bases, and 17 bases lay in between. This CDR3 is built from 14 residues. DNA for the CDR3: TGTGCCAGCAGCCTTCTAGGACAGATGGGTGGCTACACCTTC. Translated: CASSLLGQMGGYTF.

This clonotype has a handful of counts. The rearrangement uses TRBV3-1 and TRBJ2-1; 16 bases are shared with TRBD2. Unmatched junction bases numbered 11, after V lost 3 bases and J lost 6 bases. The CDR3 totals 19 residues. Germline CDR1 reads LGHDT; CDR2 reads YNNKEL (reference sequence). The CDR3 reads CASSQAPGLAGGPVNEQFF. As DNA, the CDR3 is TGTGCCAGCAGCCAGGCTCCGGGACTAGCGGGGGGGCCCGTCAATGAGCAGTTCTTC.